This T cell receptor beta chain was sequenced in a study of glioma-infiltrating T cells. Ten or more counts support this clonotype. TCR alpha and beta CDR3 regions were amplified from RNA using iRepertoire nested multiplex PCR. TCRdb reprocessed the multiplex PCR reads via MiXCR and lists one record per CDR3 protein. Among around 100,000 distinct CDR3 sequences listed, around 29% were seen once. Trimming pared 4 bases from V and 2 bases from J, leaving 15 bases between. The CDR3 runs 16 residues. The V gene's germline CDR1 is MNHNS and CDR2 SASEGT. The receptor was isolated from a human donor with low-grade glioma or glioblastoma, undergoing nonglioma brain surgery, or in good health (not recorded which). Sequencing was carried out using glioma tissue, nonneoplastic brain tissue, or PBMCs (not recorded which). The chain recombines TRBV6-1 with TRBJ1-5; tentative D call: TRBD1 (6 bases). The CDR3 spells CASSGSAGARNQPQHF. CDR3 bases: TGTGCCAGCAGTGGCTCTGCGGGGGCGCGCAATCAGCCCCAGCATTTT.